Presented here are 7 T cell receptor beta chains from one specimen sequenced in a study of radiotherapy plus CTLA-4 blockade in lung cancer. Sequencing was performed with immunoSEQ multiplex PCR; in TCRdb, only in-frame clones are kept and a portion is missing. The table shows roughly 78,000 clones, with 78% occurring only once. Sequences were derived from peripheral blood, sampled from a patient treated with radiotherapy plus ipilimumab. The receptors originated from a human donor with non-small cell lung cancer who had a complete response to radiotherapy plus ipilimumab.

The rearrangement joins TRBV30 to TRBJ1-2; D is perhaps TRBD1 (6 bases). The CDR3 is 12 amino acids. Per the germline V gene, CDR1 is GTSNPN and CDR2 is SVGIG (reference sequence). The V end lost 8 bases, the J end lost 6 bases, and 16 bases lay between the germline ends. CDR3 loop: CAGDTLTNGYTF. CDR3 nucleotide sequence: TGTGCCGGGGACACCTTGACGAATGGCTACACCTTC.

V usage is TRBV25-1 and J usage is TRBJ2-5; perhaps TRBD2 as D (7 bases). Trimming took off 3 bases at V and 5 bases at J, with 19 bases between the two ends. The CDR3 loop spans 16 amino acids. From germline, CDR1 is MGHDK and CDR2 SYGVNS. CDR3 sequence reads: CASSDGGRGAWETQYF. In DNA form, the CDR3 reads TGTGCCAGCAGTGACGGGGGGAGGGGGGCTTGGGAGACCCAGTACTTC.

The CDR3 region has the DNA TGTGCCACCAGCAGAGAATCTGGGGTTGGTGAAGCTTTCTTT. Translation: CATSRESGVGEAFF. The chain links TRBV15 to TRBJ1-1; D is undetermined. Germline CDR1 and CDR2: LNHNV and YYDKDF (reference sequence). V was pared by 0 bases and J by 7 bases, with 12 bases between. CDR3 length equals 14 residues.

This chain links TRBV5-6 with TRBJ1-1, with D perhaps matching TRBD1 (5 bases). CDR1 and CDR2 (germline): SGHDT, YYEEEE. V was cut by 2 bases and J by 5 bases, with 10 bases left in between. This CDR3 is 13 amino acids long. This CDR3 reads CASSFVGGTEAFF. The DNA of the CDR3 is TGTGCCAGCAGCTTTGTTGGGGGAACTGAAGCTTTCTTT.

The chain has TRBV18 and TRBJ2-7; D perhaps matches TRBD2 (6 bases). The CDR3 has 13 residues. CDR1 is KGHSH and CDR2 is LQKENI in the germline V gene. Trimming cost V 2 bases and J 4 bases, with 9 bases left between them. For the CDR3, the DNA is TGTGCCAGCTCACCAGAGGGGAGGTACGAGCAGTACGTC. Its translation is CASSPEGRYEQYV.

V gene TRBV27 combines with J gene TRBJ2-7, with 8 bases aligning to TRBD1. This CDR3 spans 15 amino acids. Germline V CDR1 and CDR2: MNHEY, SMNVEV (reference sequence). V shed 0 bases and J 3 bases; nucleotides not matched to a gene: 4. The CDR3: CASSLSTGVYYEQYF. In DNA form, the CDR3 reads TGTGCCAGCAGTTTATCGACAGGGGTATACTACGAGCAGTACTTC.

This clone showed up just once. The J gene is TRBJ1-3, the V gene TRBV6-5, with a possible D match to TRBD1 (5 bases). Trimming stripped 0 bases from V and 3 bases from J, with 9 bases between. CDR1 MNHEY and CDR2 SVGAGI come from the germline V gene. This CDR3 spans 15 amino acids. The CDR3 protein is CASSYSGGYGNTIYF. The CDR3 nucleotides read TGTGCCAGCAGTTACTCGGGGGGGTATGGAAACACCATATATTTT.